This T cell receptor beta chain comes out of a study of blood T cell repertoires in COVID-19. Across the study: Acute and convalescent COVID-19 samples came from the United States, Italy and Spain. PBMCs, B-cell-depleted T cells, or T cells were the source of the cDNA or gDNA that made up the material.

In the authors' workflow: Using reference gene primer amplification, nucleated cell counts were estimated. Clones were read by immunoSEQ multiplex PCR, and TCRdb kept only the in-frame ones, dropping some. That table supplies the V and J calls and clone size; D and trimming were determined from the DNA. The top ten clones hold over 9.5% of a sample with roughly 200,000 clones, over 75% of them seen once. The germline CDR1 and CDR2 sequences are LGHNA and YNFKEQ. Losses at the gene ends were 0 bases for V and 4 bases for J; bases not matched to a gene: 8. CDR3 length: 16 residues. The chain is built from TRBV4-2 and TRBJ2-5, with 7 bases matching TRBD2. The sequence derives from a human donor with active or convalescent COVID-19. The donor label of this sample is uncertain. Sequenced input: peripheral blood. In DNA form, the CDR3 reads TGTGCCAGCAGCCAAGATGGGAGGGGAGGGGCAGAGACCCAGTACTTC. It codes for CASSQDGRGGAETQYF.